This T cell receptor beta chain was found in a study of neurological immune-mediated disorders. Overall study context: Multiple sclerosis patients (n ≈ 34) included roughly 30 with relapsing-remitting and 3 with secondary progressive disease. The study's findings and limits: The study found no CDR3 amino acid sequences shared by expanded clones across subjects, suggesting private repertoires in all groups.

The V gene's germline CDR1 is MNHEY and CDR2 SVGEGT. Trimming took off 7 bases at V and 10 bases at J, with 16 bases between the two ends. CDR3 length: 13 residues. Unsorted libraries were derived from 2 million PBMCs stored at -80 C. The sample holds many counts of this clonotype. Its antigen is not identified. The authors produced cDNA by 5'RACE using 10-nucleotide random UMIs. TCRdb passed the 5' RACE reads through MiXCR, listing each CDR3 protein once. The sample carries about 92,000 distinct CDR3 sequences, around 3.5% recorded once. The TCR comes from a woman between 45 and 60 years old with multiple sclerosis. The chain combines TRBV6-2 or TRBV6-3 with TRBJ1-4, with D uncertain. The sample was PBMCs. The CDR3 DNA reads TGTGCCAGCATCCGACCGACTGACGGAAAACTGTTTTTT. It codes for CASIRPTDGKLFF.